The rows below give T cell receptor beta chains drawn from one sample of a study of OX40 agonist ivuxolimab in advanced cancers. Profiled with immunoSEQ multiplex PCR; TCRdb holds only in-frame clones, not every one. The sample yields 45,000 to 50,000 clones, roughly 86% seen once. The source material was CD4+ or CD8+ T cells sorted from blood, sampled in a trial of the OX40 agonist ivuxolimab. Every receptor here comes from an adult with an advanced solid tumor such as melanoma, head and neck, liver or kidney cancer. Both conserved end residues are part of each CDR3. Fields, in order: V gene, clone size, D gene, J gene, CDR3 protein, CDR3 DNA. A D gene is named only where the DNA matches it firmly. Rows may omit the clone size; those that give it use once, few, many or a size class.

TRBV6-1	.	.	TRBJ2-2	CASSGQPNTGELFF	TGTGCCAGCTCTGGACAGCCGAACACCGGGGAGCTGTTTTTT
TRBV6-5	.	.	TRBJ1-5	CASSTYRDQPQHF	TGTGCCAGCAGTACTTACAGGGATCAGCCCCAGCATTTT
TRBV19	.	TRBD2	TRBJ2-4	CAPLRLAGKGNIQYF	TGTGCCCCACTCCGACTAGCGGGGAAGGGTAACATTCAGTACTTC
TRBV5-1	once	.	TRBJ2-7	CASSLTGPYEQYF	TGCGCCAGCTCCCTAACAGGGCCCTACGAGCAGTACTTC
TRBV2	few	TRBD2	TRBJ2-1	CASSGDYGEQFF	TGTGCCAGCAGTGGGGACTACGGTGAGCAGTTCTTC
TRBV2	.	.	TRBJ2-3	CASSELREDTQYF	TGTGCCAGCAGTGAACTTCGCGAAGATACGCAGTATTTT
TRBV5-5	.	TRBD1	TRBJ1-4	CASSLEGRGLGKLFF	TGTGCCAGCAGCTTGGAGGGCAGGGGGCTTGGAAAACTGTTTTTT
TRBV7-6	.	TRBD2	TRBJ2-7	CASSLWPGASVAGGHGGEQYF	TGTGCCAGCAGCTTATGGCCGGGGGCGTCGGTAGCGGGAGGCCACGGTGGGGAGCAGTACTTC
TRBV12-5	.	.	TRBJ1-2	CASASGGSYGYTF	TGTGCTAGTGCCAGCGGGGGGTCCTATGGCTACACCTTC
TRBV5-4	.	.	TRBJ2-1	CASSPGTSSYNEQFF	TGTGCCAGCAGCCCCGGGACAAGCTCCTACAATGAGCAGTTCTTC
TRBV19	.	TRBD1	TRBJ1-5	CASSTRGGTGSQPQHF	TGTGCCAGTAGTACCCGAGGGGGGACAGGGAGCCAGCCCCAGCATTTT
TRBV5-1	.	TRBD2	TRBJ2-7	CASSRSGSDSYEQYF	TGCGCCAGCAGTCGCAGCGGGAGCGATTCCTACGAGCAGTACTTC
TRBV2	few	TRBD2	TRBJ2-2	CASRPGLAGEDGELFF	TGTGCCAGCAGACCGGGACTAGCGGGGGAGGACGGGGAGCTGTTTTTT
TRBV19	.	.	TRBJ1-2	CASSIVPGALGYGYTF	TGTGCCAGTAGTATAGTTCCAGGGGCGCTGGGCTATGGCTACACCTTC
TRBV27	.	TRBD1	TRBJ2-5	CASSRTGQETQYF	TGTGCCAGCAGTAGGACAGGCCAAGAGACCCAGTACTTC
TRBV7-6	.	.	TRBJ1-5	CASSQQRGQPQHF	TGTGCCAGCAGCCAACAGAGGGGTCAGCCCCAGCATTTT
TRBV4-1	.	TRBD1	TRBJ2-5	CASSQDSPITGEGQETQYF	TGCGCCAGCAGCCAAGATAGCCCAATCACAGGGGAAGGTCAAGAGACCCAGTACTTC
TRBV10-3	.	.	TRBJ1-5	CAISDGQNNQPQHF	TGTGCCATCAGTGATGGTCAGAACAATCAGCCCCAGCATTTT
TRBV6-6	few	.	TRBJ1-4	CASKAETTNEKLFF	TGTGCCAGCAAAGCAGAAACAACTAATGAAAAACTGTTTTTT
TRBV13	.	.	TRBJ2-5	CASSLLRGTQYF	TGTGCCAGCAGCTTGTTGCGGGGGACCCAGTACTTC
TRBV11-3	.	TRBD2	TRBJ2-2	CASSPGLGVAGNTGELFF	TGTGCCAGCAGCCCAGGGTTGGGGGTAGCGGGGAACACCGGGGAGCTGTTTTTT
TRBV14	.	.	TRBJ2-3	CASSQESRVADTQYF	TGTGCCAGCAGCCAAGAGAGCAGGGTCGCAGATACGCAGTATTTT
TRBV4-2	.	.	TRBJ1-6	CASSQDGQTPLHF	TGTGCCAGCAGCCAAGATGGCCAGACACCCCTCCACTTT
TRBV11-3	.	.	TRBJ1-4	CASSNPGGGKLFF	TGTGCCAGCAGCAACCCCGGCGGGGGAAAACTGTTTTTT